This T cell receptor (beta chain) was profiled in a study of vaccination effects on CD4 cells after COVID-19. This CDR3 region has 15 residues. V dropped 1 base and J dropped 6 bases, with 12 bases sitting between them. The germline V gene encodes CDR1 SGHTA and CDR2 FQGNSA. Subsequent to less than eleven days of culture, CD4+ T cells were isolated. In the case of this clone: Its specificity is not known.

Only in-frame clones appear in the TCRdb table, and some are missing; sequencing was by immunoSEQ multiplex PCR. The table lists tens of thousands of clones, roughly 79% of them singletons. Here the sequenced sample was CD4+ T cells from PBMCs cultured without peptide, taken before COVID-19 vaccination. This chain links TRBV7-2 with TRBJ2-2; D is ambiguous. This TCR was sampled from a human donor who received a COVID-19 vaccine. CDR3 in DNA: TGTGCCAGCAGCTTAGAGGTCGGCTTGGCCGGGGAGCTGTTTTTT. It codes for CASSLEVGLAGELFF.